The 21 T cell receptor beta chains presented below share a single source sample, sequenced in a study of T cells in Graves' hyperthyroidism and ophthalmopathy. RNA transcripts were the template for amplifying TCR beta CDR3 regions. TCR CDR3 regions were first amplified by RT-PCR with HTBI primers. A single record per CDR3 protein comes from TCRdb applying MiXCR to the multiplex PCR reads. The top ten clones hold 13% to 15% of a sample with a few hundred thousand distinct CDR3 sequences, around 14% of them seen once. Source material: blood. The receptors originated from a woman between 18 and 29 years old with Graves' hyperthyroidism.

There are many counts of this clonotype. V gene TRBV4-1 combines with J gene TRBJ1-1; TRBD1 matches at 9 bases. The CDR3 sequence is 15 residues long. J lost 8 bases, V lost 4 bases, and 11 bases had no gene match. The germline V gene encodes CDR1 MGHRA and CDR2 YSYEKL. CDR3 DNA: TGCGCCAGCAGCCTGGACAGGGGACGTATGATCGAAGCTTTCTTT. It translates to CASSLDRGRMIEAFF.

This clonotype was seen many times. The chain couples TRBV7-3 to TRBJ2-1, with 12 bases identical to TRBD2. The CDR3 sequence is 16 residues long. V dropped 5 bases and J dropped 5; count of bases not matched to a gene: 7. Germline assignment: CDR1 SGHTA and CDR2 FQGTGA. The CDR3 loop is CASSPEGLAGNNEQFF. CDR3 in DNA: TGTGCCAGCAGCCCTGAAGGACTAGCGGGGAACAATGAGCAGTTCTTC.

This clonotype was counted a few times. The rearrangement joins TRBV7-6 to TRBJ2-7, with 8 bases identical to TRBD1. J was trimmed by 2 bases and V by 5 bases; bases with no gene match: 11. The CDR3 runs 16 residues. Germline lookup yields CDR1 SGHVS and CDR2 FNYEAQ. This CDR3 is CASSDPTGTGPYEQYF. The DNA for the CDR3 is TGTGCCAGCAGCGATCCCACCGGGACAGGACCCTACGAGCAGTACTTC.

This clonotype was counted at least ten times. The genes are TRBV24-1 and TRBJ2-5, with a tentative D call TRBD2 (5 bases). V lost 4 bases and J 4 bases, leaving 15 bases between the germline ends. This CDR3 has 15 residues. CDR1 is KGHDR, CDR2 SFDVKD, per germline. CDR3 bases: TGTGCCACCAGTGACTCAGACTATCGGGGAGAGACCCAGTACTTC. It encodes CATSDSDYRGETQYF.

The chain joins TRBV10-3 to TRBJ1-1; D unresolved. The CDR3 sequence is 13 residues long. The V and J ends lost 0 bases and 7 bases respectively, with 9 bases between them. The germline gives CDR1 ENHRY, CDR2 SYGVKD. CDR3 nucleotides: TGTGCCATCAGTGAGTCAACAGAAGGTGAAGCTTTCTTT. Amino acids: CAISESTEGEAFF.

V and J are TRBV30 and TRBJ1-4, with D tentatively TRBD1 (6 bases). This CDR3 is built from 14 residues. The V and J ends lost 0 bases and 8 bases respectively, with 13 bases between them. CDR1 and CDR2 from the germline V gene are GTSNPN and SVGIG (reference sequence). The CDR3 protein is CAWSVRQGREKLFF. The CDR3 DNA sequence: TGTGCCTGGAGTGTACGCCAGGGGAGGGAAAAACTGTTTTTT.

This rearrangement joins TRBV19 to TRBJ1-3; no clear D gene. This CDR3 comprises 14 residues. The V end was cut by 3 bases, the J end by 1 base, with 7 bases between. The V gene's germline CDR1 is LNHDA and CDR2 SQIVND (reference sequence). CDR3 coding DNA: TGTGCCAGTAGTATTGGAGATTCTGGAAACACCATATATTTT. It encodes CASSIGDSGNTIYF.

This clonotype was seen a few times. The chain has TRBV27 and TRBJ2-7, with 8 bases aligning to TRBD2. Trimming removed 6 bases from V and 7 bases from J; junction bases left unmatched: 11. Germline CDR1 and CDR2: MNHEY and SMNVEV (reference sequence). The CDR3 extends over 14 amino acids. The CDR3 here is CASRYSGVSKEQYF. The CDR3 DNA follows: TGTGCCAGCAGGTATAGCGGGGTATCGAAAGAGCAGTACTTC.

This clonotype was seen a handful of times. This may be a read error: a much more frequent sequence differs by one nucleotide. V is TRBV6-1 and J is TRBJ2-7; 14 bases line up with TRBD2. V gave up 1 base and J gave up 6 bases; unmatched junction bases: 8. There are 17 residues in the CDR3. Germline loops: CDR1 MNHNS, CDR2 SASEGT. CDR3 DNA sequence: TGTGCCAGCAGTGAAGGACTAGCGGGGGGGGTACCGTGCGAGCAGTACTTC. Its translation is CASSEGLAGGVPCEQYF.

This clonotype was counted between two and nine times. The chain has TRBV6-2 or TRBV6-3 and TRBJ2-1; D may be TRBD1 (6 bases). Germline V gene sequence: CDR1 MNHEY, CDR2 SVGEGT. This CDR3 is 14 amino acids long. Trimming left V 9 bases short and J 9 bases short, with 21 bases between. CDR3 protein: CASWGRGTIGEQFF. Here the CDR3 DNA reads TGTGCCAGTTGGGGGAGAGGGACAATTGGTGAGCAGTTCTTC.

In this sample, this clonotype turned up a few times. V is TRBV24-1 and J is TRBJ1-1, with 8 bases aligning to TRBD1. Trimming took 3 bases from V and 1 from J; bases not matched to a gene: 9. CDR3 length: 17 residues. Germline-derived CDR1 and CDR2 are KGHDR and SFDVKD. DNA of the CDR3: TGTGCCACCAGTGATGAAACCGGGACAGGTGGGAACACTGAAGCTTTCTTT. It codes for CATSDETGTGGNTEAFF.

This clonotype was recorded a few times. The DNA of the CDR3 is TGCAGTGCTAGAGAGTCGACACCTCTCTCCTCTGGGGCCAACGTCCTGACTTTC. Its translation: CSARESTPLSSGANVLTF. The rearrangement joins TRBV20-1 to TRBJ2-6, with D unclear. Germline CDR1 reads DFQATT; CDR2 reads SNEGSKA (reference sequence). Trimming pared 0 bases from V and 0 bases from J, leaving 15 bases between. The CDR3 loop spans 18 amino acids.

V gene TRBV20-1 combines with J gene TRBJ1-5, with D maybe TRBD1 (6 bases). V shed 0 bases and J shed 0 bases, with 15 bases lying between them. Germline CDR1 is DFQATT and CDR2 is SNEGSKA (reference sequence). This CDR3 comprises 17 residues. CDR3 protein: CSARDSPGAGSNQPQHF. The CDR3 bases are TGCAGTGCTAGAGATTCCCCGGGGGCGGGTAGCAATCAGCCCCAGCATTTT.

Many counts were recorded for this clonotype. The CDR3 loop is CASSLFASGGFEQFF. The DNA for the CDR3 is TGTGCCAGCAGTTTATTCGCTAGCGGGGGATTTGAGCAGTTCTTC. V usage is TRBV28 and J usage is TRBJ2-1, with TRBD2 matching over 10 bases. The CDR3 runs to 15 residues. Germline V gene lookup returns CDR1 MDHEN and CDR2 SYDVKM. The junction had 6 bases not matched to a gene; V was cut back by 1 base and J by 9 bases.

This clonotype was observed at least ten times. The rearrangement uses TRBV2 and TRBJ1-1, with D perhaps matching TRBD1 (5 bases). Germline V CDR1 and CDR2: SNHLY, FYNNEI. Trimming took off 5 bases at V and 1 base at J, with 8 bases between the two ends. This CDR3 spans 13 amino acids. The CDR3 DNA follows: TGTGCCAGCAGTACGACAGAGAACACTGAAGCTTTCTTT. Translated: CASSTTENTEAFF.

This clonotype was observed at least ten times. This chain uses TRBV6-1 with TRBJ1-5; 8 bases align to TRBD1. Germline V gene lookup returns CDR1 MNHNS and CDR2 SASEGT. The CDR3 runs 14 residues. V lost 5 bases and J lost 5; bases outside the gene matches: 5. The CDR3 DNA is TGTGCCAGCAGTTACTCAGGGGGCGATCAGCCCCAGCATTTT. Translated: CASSYSGGDQPQHF.

This clonotype was observed a few times. This chain joins TRBV13 and TRBJ2-5, with TRBD2 as a possible D gene (6 bases). CDR3 length: 14 amino acids. From germline, CDR1 is PRHDT and CDR2 FYEKMQ (reference sequence). V was cut by 1 base and J by 3 bases, with 9 bases left in between. The CDR3: CASSLAGVKETQYF. CDR3 bases: TGTGCCAGCAGCTTAGCGGGGGTGAAAGAGACCCAGTACTTC. Combining the CDR3 with reference TRBV13 and TRBJ2-5 gives the whole variable domain AAGVIQSPRHLIKEKRETATLKCYPIPRHDTVYWYQQGPGQDPQFLISFYEKMQSDKGSIPDRFSAQQFSDYHSELNMSSLELGDSALYFCASSLAGVKETQYFGPGTRLLVL.

There are many counts of this clonotype. The chain links TRBV7-8 to TRBJ1-1; possibly TRBD1 for D (5 bases). V was clipped by 5 bases and J by 1 base, with 8 bases between them. Per germline, CDR1 SGHVS and CDR2 FQNEAQ. The CDR3 has 13 amino acids. CDR3 DNA: TGTGCCAGCAGCGTAGGGGCGAACACTGAAGCTTTCTTT. It is translated as CASSVGANTEAFF.

Ten or more counts support this clonotype. The genes are TRBV28 and TRBJ2-7; 11 nucleotides line up with TRBD2. This CDR3 region has 16 residues. Germline V gene lookup returns CDR1 MDHEN and CDR2 SYDVKM. J lost 3 bases, V lost 9 bases, and 13 bases had no gene match. CDR3 loop: CASLATGLAGGYEQYF. The CDR3 nucleotides read TGTGCCAGTCTGGCCACGGGGCTAGCGGGGGGCTACGAGCAGTACTTC.

V is TRBV4-1 and J is TRBJ2-1; no firm D call. V was clipped by 1 base and J by 7 bases, with 5 bases between them. This CDR3 is 12 amino acids long. The germline CDR1 and CDR2 sequences are MGHRA and YSYEKL. The chain's CDR3 is CASSQATNEQFF. For the CDR3, the DNA is TGCGCCAGCAGCCAAGCCACAAATGAGCAGTTCTTC.

This clonotype was counted at least ten times. The chain combines TRBV11-2 with TRBJ2-7; TRBD2 aligns across 7 bases. V dropped 0 bases and J dropped 2; count of bases not matched to a gene: 4. The CDR3 has 15 residues. CDR1 and CDR2 (germline): SGHAT, FQNNGV. The DNA of the CDR3 is TGTGCCAGCAGCTTAGATCCCGGGGGGACCTACGAGCAGTACTTC. Residues: CASSLDPGGTYEQYF. The complete variable domain, with remaining parts taken from reference TRBV11-2 and TRBJ2-7, reads EAGVAQSPRYKIIEKRQSVAFWCNPISGHATLYWYQQILGQGPKLLIQFQNNGVVDDSQLPKDRFSAERLKGVDSTLKIQPAKLEDSAVYLCASSLDPGGTYEQYFGPGTRLTVT.